These 2 T cell receptor beta chains were sequenced from one sample in a study of cytomegalovirus exposure and HLA in healthy donors. In the PCR, 60 Vbeta and 13 Jbeta primers were used. The protocol was immunoSEQ multiplex PCR, while the TCRdb copy is restricted to in-frame clones and leaves out a portion. Of some 130,000 clones listed, about 81% were seen once; the top ten hold about 7.4%. Source material: PBMCs. All receptors come from a woman aged 50 to 65 in good health and CMV-seropositive.

This clone was observed a handful of times. The genes are TRBV7-2 and TRBJ2-1; TRBD1 is a possible D gene (6 bases). Germline V gene lookup returns CDR1 SGHTA and CDR2 FQGNSA. The CDR3 spans 16 residues. V was cut by 5 bases and J by 0 bases, with 14 bases left in between. The CDR3: CASSPSGDHSYNEQFF. The CDR3 nucleotides read TGTGCCAGCAGCCCTTCAGGGGACCACTCCTACAATGAGCAGTTCTTC.

DNA of the CDR3: TGTGCCAGCAGCTTGGTGAGAGGGACCCAGTACTTC. It specifies CASSLVRGTQYF. V gene TRBV7-9 combines with J gene TRBJ2-5; D is unclear. The CDR3 sequence is 12 residues long. The V end lost 3 bases, the J end lost 7 bases, and 9 bases lay between the germline ends. The germline CDR1 and CDR2 sequences are SEHNR and FQNEAQ (reference sequence).